Presented here are 28 T cell receptor beta chains from one specimen sequenced in a study of blood T cells in healthy people across ages. The use of a sample-barcoded 5' primer and a J-beta primer mix characterized a second PCR of roughly 6 to 12 cycles. MiXCR, applied by TCRdb to the 5' RACE reads, yields one record per CDR3 protein. The table lists over a million distinct CDR3 sequences, around 42% of them singletons. Source material: blood. These receptors all stem from a woman aged 18-29 years in good health.

The sample holds a few counts of this clonotype. The chain has TRBV6-2 or TRBV6-3 and TRBJ1-4; TRBD1 agrees at 9 bases. CDR3 length: 14 amino acids. V lost 6 bases to trimming and J lost 10 bases; unmatched junction nucleotides: 9. Germline V gene sequence: CDR1 MNHEY, CDR2 SVGEGT. The DNA for the CDR3 is TGTGCCAGCAGAACCCGGGACAGGGTAGGAAAACTGTTTTTT. This translates into CASRTRDRVGKLFF.

The chain combines TRBV14 with TRBJ2-2, with D possibly TRBD1 on 6 matching bases. The CDR3 is made up of 17 amino acids. V gave up 4 bases and J gave up 1 base, with 16 bases separating them. Germline V gene sequence: CDR1 SGHDN, CDR2 FVKESK. The CDR3 spells CASSPYHGRGNTGELFF. DNA for the CDR3: TGTGCCAGCAGCCCGTACCACGGCAGGGGGAACACCGGGGAGCTGTTTTTT.

The chain couples TRBV20-1 to TRBJ2-1; 8 nucleotides match TRBD2. The DNA end is more similar to TRBJ2-7, so the J call may be wrong. Looked up from germline, CDR1 is DFQATT and CDR2 is SNEGSKA (reference sequence). This CDR3 spans 16 amino acids. CDR3 nucleotides: TGCAGTGCTAGACCGTCCAGCGGGGGCTCCTACAATGAGCAGTACTTC. Translation: CSARPSSGGSYNEQYF.

The table lists this clonotype with a count of one. The rearrangement uses TRBV11-2 and TRBJ2-3; 7 nucleotides line up with TRBD2. V was pared by 6 bases and J by 3 bases, with 6 bases of the junction left unmatched. The CDR3 runs to 14 residues. The germline gives CDR1 SGHAT, CDR2 FQNNGV. The CDR3 region is CASRPWGGTDTQYF. CDR3 bases: TGTGCCAGCAGACCTTGGGGGGGAACAGATACGCAGTATTTT. The full variable domain, its missing parts supplied by reference TRBV11-2 and TRBJ2-3, is EAGVAQSPRYKIIEKRQSVAFWCNPISGHATLYWYQQILGQGPKLLIQFQNNGVVDDSQLPKDRFSAERLKGVDSTLKIQPAKLEDSAVYLCASRPWGGTDTQYFGPGTRLTVL.

This clonotype was counted only a few times. The chain employs TRBV12-3 or TRBV12-4 and TRBJ2-7, with TRBD1 identical over 8 bases. CDR3 length: 16 residues. V shed 6 bases and J 2 bases; nucleotides not matched to a gene: 12. CDR3 sequence: CASSSPSGTGAYEQYF. Written as DNA, the CDR3 is TGTGCCAGCAGCTCTCCCTCCGGGACAGGCGCCTACGAGCAGTACTTC.

J is TRBJ1-4 and V is TRBV6-5, with a possible D match to TRBD1 (6 bases). The CDR3 consists of 15 residues. Germline loops: CDR1 MNHEY, CDR2 SVGAGI. The germline V and J ends were trimmed by 2 bases and 3 bases, with 10 bases remaining between them. CDR3 sequence reads: CASSYRGGPNEKLFF. The CDR3 nucleotides read TGTGCCAGCAGTTACCGCGGGGGGCCTAATGAAAAACTGTTTTTT.

This clonotype was counted between two and nine times. The CDR3 reads CASSVINSAYGYTF. The CDR3 DNA is TGTGCCAGCAGCGTAATCAACAGCGCGTATGGCTACACCTTC. The V and J genes are TRBV9 and TRBJ1-2, with D unresolved. The germline CDR1 and CDR2 sequences are SGDLS and YYNGEE. V was pared by 1 base and J by 5 bases, with 12 bases between. The CDR3 is made up of 14 amino acids.

About this clonotype: One junction end disagrees with the germline gene, perhaps due to a read error. This chain links TRBV6-1 with TRBJ1-2; 8 bases agree with TRBD1. The germline V gene has CDR1 MNHNS and CDR2 SASEGT. CDR3 length: 18 amino acids. CDR3 sequence reads: CACSPRKPGQGLAYGYTF. CDR3 in DNA: TGTGCCTGCAGTCCCCGGAAGCCAGGACAGGGTTTAGCCTATGGCTACACCTTC.

This clonotype has only a few counts. The chain combines TRBV7-9 with TRBJ2-5; TRBD1 aligns across 9 bases. The V gene end was trimmed by 5 bases and the J gene end by 5 bases; junction bases not matched to a gene: 9. The germline V gene has CDR1 SEHNR and CDR2 FQNEAQ (reference sequence). There are 15 residues in the CDR3. CDR3 in DNA: TGTGCCAGCAGCCACAGGACAGGGGCAAGTGAGACCCAGTACTTC. Translated: CASSHRTGASETQYF.

This clonotype was observed a handful of times. The rearrangement links TRBV4-2 to TRBJ1-5, with D maybe TRBD1 (6 bases). CDR1 is LGHNA and CDR2 is YNFKEQ in the germline V gene. There are 16 residues in the CDR3. Between the trimmed V and J ends, which lost 3 bases and 3 bases, there was a span of 15 bases. CDR3 coding DNA: TGTGCCAGCAGCCAGGCCGGGGGGGCGGACAATCAGCCCCAGCATTTT. Protein sequence: CASSQAGGADNQPQHF.

This clonotype is a singleton in its sample. The junction differs from germline at one of its ends, possibly a read error. The J gene is TRBJ2-3, the V gene TRBV12-3 or TRBV12-4; TRBD2 matches 10 bases. The CDR3 is 15 residues long. The CDR3 DNA reads TGTGCCAGCAGCGGGAGCGGGGGGGTCACAGATACGGAGTATTTT. Protein product: CASSGSGGVTDTEYF.

This rearrangement joins TRBV29-1 to TRBJ1-3; TRBD1 agrees at 9 bases. This CDR3 is built from 14 residues. Germline trimming cut 4 bases from V and 2 bases from J; bases unmatched to any gene: 3. Looked up from germline, CDR1 is SQVTM and CDR2 is ANQGSEA. The CDR3 DNA sequence: TGCAGCGTTGTAGGGGACAGGGCTGGAAACACCATATATTTT. Translating it yields CSVVGDRAGNTIYF.

In its sample, this clonotype was seen a few times. The rearrangement joins TRBV5-1 to TRBJ1-1; a weak D match, TRBD1 (5 bases). Looked up from germline, CDR1 is SGHRS and CDR2 is YFSETQ. Trimming pared 3 bases from V and 3 bases from J, leaving 12 bases between. This CDR3 is built from 14 residues. The CDR3 loop is CASSWDPKDTEAFF. CDR3 DNA sequence: TGCGCCAGCAGCTGGGACCCTAAGGACACTGAAGCTTTCTTT.

J is TRBJ2-1 and V is TRBV24-1; 8 bases align to TRBD1. The germline V gene encodes CDR1 KGHDR and CDR2 SFDVKD. V trimming: 2 bases; J trimming: 4 bases; junction bases outside the gene matches: 9. The CDR3 length is 17 residues. CDR3 region: CATSDSARTGPYNEQFF. For the CDR3, the DNA is TGTGCCACCAGTGATTCGGCTAGGACAGGGCCTTACAATGAGCAGTTCTTC.

This clonotype was seen ten or more times. This chain links TRBV2 with TRBJ2-7, with 10 positions matching TRBD2. With 6 bases clipped from V and 1 base from J, the junction kept 3 bases outside the gene matches. This CDR3 contains 14 residues. Germline lookup yields CDR1 SNHLY and CDR2 FYNNEI. This CDR3 reads CASSTSGVSYEQYF. CDR3 sequence (DNA): TGTGCCAGCAGCACTAGCGGGGTTTCCTACGAGCAGTACTTC.

The chain links TRBV12-3 or TRBV12-4 to TRBJ1-1; D might be TRBD1 (6 bases). This CDR3 region has 18 residues. Trimming took off 3 bases at V and 3 bases at J, with 23 bases between the two ends. The CDR3, as DNA: TGTGCCAGCAGTTTGATCTTCGGTTACAAAGGACAGCACACTGAAGCTTTCTTT. It yields the protein CASSLIFGYKGQHTEAFF.

Note on this clonotype: The germline gene is not matched at one end of the junction; a read error may be the cause. The V gene is TRBV7-7, the J gene TRBJ2-2; D is perhaps TRBD2 (7 bases). Germline values: CDR1 SSHAT, CDR2 FNYEAQ (reference sequence). This CDR3 has 17 residues. The CDR3 DNA reads as TGTGCTAGCAGCCGACTGGGGGGGCTAATTTCCCCCGGGGAGCTGTTTTTT. Its translation: CASSRLGGLISPGELFF.

The V call is TRBV2, the J call TRBJ1-5, with TRBD1 matching over 11 bases. Trimming at V came to 4 bases and at J to 6 bases, leaving 2 bases not matched to a gene. CDR1 is SNHLY and CDR2 is FYNNEI in the germline V gene. This CDR3 is built from 14 residues. CDR3 DNA sequence: TGTGCCAGCAGTGGGACAGGGGGCTTTCAGCCCCAGCATTTT. It specifies CASSGTGGFQPQHF. Supplemented by reference TRBV2 and TRBJ1-5, the full variable domain reads EPEVTQTPSHQVTQMGQEVILRCVPISNHLYFYWYRQILGQKVEFLVSFYNNEISEKSEIFDDQFSVERPDGSNFTLKIRSTKLEDSAMYFCASSGTGGFQPQHFGDGTRLSIL.

This clonotype was counted ten times or more. This chain joins TRBV12-3 or TRBV12-4 and TRBJ1-2; D uncertain. Between the trimmed V and J ends, which lost 4 bases and 8 bases, there was a span of 8 bases. The CDR3 totals 11 residues. CDR3 bases: TGTGCCAGCAGTTCTCTACGAGGCTACACCTTC. Its translation is CASSSLRGYTF.

A few counts support this clonotype. The CDR3, as DNA: TGTGCCAGCAGTGGACAGGGTCCCCCGACCCTCCACTTT. Amino acids: CASSGQGPPTLHF. This sequence joins TRBV2 and TRBJ1-6; TRBD1 agrees at 7 bases. Germline CDR1 SNHLY, CDR2 FYNNEI. The CDR3 is made up of 13 amino acids. The ends lost 4 bases at V and 14 bases at J; junction bases unmatched: 8. Using reference TRBV2 and TRBJ1-6 for the parts outside the CDR3, the full variable domain is EPEVTQTPSHQVTQMGQEVILRCVPISNHLYFYWYRQILGQKVEFLVSFYNNEISEKSEIFDDQFSVERPDGSNFTLKIRSTKLEDSAMYFCASSGQGPPTLHFGNGTRLTVT.

V gene TRBV6-6 combines with J gene TRBJ2-4, with D hard to call. The J call is doubtful: the DNA matches TRBJ2-7 better. From germline, CDR1 is MNHNY and CDR2 SVGAGI (reference sequence). The CDR3 extends over 12 amino acids. CDR3 in DNA: TGTGCCAGCAGCTCACCGAAATACGAGCAGTACTTC. It specifies CASSSPKYEQYF.

V usage is TRBV27 and J usage is TRBJ1-2, with no clear D. The CDR3 covers 17 residues. Germline CDR1 and CDR2: MNHEY and SMNVEV (reference sequence). The V end lost 4 bases, the J end lost 3 bases, and 21 bases lay between the germline ends. The CDR3 DNA reads as TGTGCCAGCAGTTCCCCGGGAGAAGGGTTGGCCGACTATGGCTACACCTTC. Residues: CASSSPGEGLADYGYTF.

In this sample, this clonotype turned up many times. CDR3 sequence (DNA): TGCGCCAGCAGCTTGACGGTACAAGAGACCCAGTACTTC. Translating gives CASSLTVQETQYF. The chain couples TRBV5-1 to TRBJ2-5, with unresolved D. Trimming removed 1 base at V and 2 bases at J, with 6 bases between. The V gene's germline CDR1 is SGHRS and CDR2 YFSETQ. The CDR3 runs 13 residues. Complete variable domain (other parts from reference TRBV5-1 and TRBJ2-5): KAGVTQTPRYLIKTRGQQVTLSCSPISGHRSVSWYQQTPGQGLQFLFEYFSETQRNKGNFPGRFSGRQFSNSRSEMNVSTLELGDSALYLCASSLTVQETQYFGPGTRLLVL.

This sequence joins TRBV7-9 and TRBJ2-7; no reliable D call. The V end was cut by 6 bases, the J end by 7 bases, with 13 bases between. CDR3 size: 12 residues. The germline gives CDR1 SEHNR, CDR2 FQNEAQ (reference sequence). CDR3 amino acids: CASSLPGFEQYF. CDR3 coding DNA: TGTGCCAGCAGTTTACCCGGATTTGAGCAGTACTTC.

V is TRBV27 and J is TRBJ2-3; TRBD1 is a possible D gene (7 bases). The germline V gene encodes CDR1 MNHEY and CDR2 SMNVEV (reference sequence). There are 15 residues in the CDR3. The V and J ends lost 3 bases and 9 bases respectively, with 19 bases between them. The CDR3 reads CASSLTGRGTGTQYF. In DNA form, the CDR3 reads TGTGCCAGCAGTTTGACAGGGCGGGGAACGGGGACGCAGTATTTT.

This clonotype turned up a few times. The chain links TRBV6-2 or TRBV6-3 to TRBJ2-3; TRBD2 agrees at 8 bases. The CDR3 sequence is 16 residues long. With 5 bases clipped from V and 4 bases from J, the junction kept 11 bases outside the gene matches. The germline V gene has CDR1 MNHEY and CDR2 SVGEGT. CDR3 in DNA: TGTGCCAGCAGTAGCCCCCTGACGGGGGGGCCAGATACGCAGTATTTT. Translation gives CASSSPLTGGPDTQYF.

This chain connects TRBV12-3 or TRBV12-4 to TRBJ2-3; a possible D gene is TRBD1 (8 bases). Trimming removed 3 bases at V and 4 bases at J, with 20 bases between. The CDR3 length is 17 residues. CDR3 sequence: CASSLLTGVTSADTQYF. The CDR3 bases are TGTGCCAGCAGTTTGTTGACAGGGGTCACTAGCGCAGATACGCAGTATTTT.

The chain links TRBV9 to TRBJ1-2, with no clear D. Looked up from germline, CDR1 is SGDLS and CDR2 is YYNGEE. The CDR3 totals 15 residues. Trimming cost V 0 bases and J 1 base, with 10 bases left between them. The CDR3 region has the DNA TGTGCCAGCAGCGTAGAGAACACCCTTAACTATGGCTACACCTTC. This gives the protein CASSVENTLNYGYTF. The full variable domain, with the rest looked up from reference TRBV9 and TRBJ1-2, is DSGVTQTPKHLITATGQRVTLRCSPRSGDLSVYWYQQSLDQGLQFLIQYYNGEERAKGNILERFSAQQFPDLHSELNLSSLELGDSALYFCASSVENTLNYGYTFGSGTRLTVV.